These 30 T cell receptor beta chains were sequenced from one sample in a study of response to subunit inactivated influenza vaccine. TCRdb processed the RT-PCR reads anew with MiXCR; each CDR3 protein has one entry. The sample yields 590,000 or so distinct CDR3 sequences, 12% to 15% seen once. Material: PBMCs from blood, obtained around 14 days before vaccination. All receptors derive from a man aged 45-65 years who received an inactivated influenza vaccine.

J is TRBJ2-1 and V is TRBV12-3 or TRBV12-4; 9 bases match TRBD2. V gave up 6 bases and J gave up 4 bases; unmatched junction bases: 10. This CDR3 region has 16 residues. This chain's CDR3 is CASRLRRGGKYNEQFF. CDR3 in DNA: TGTGCCAGCAGGTTAAGGCGGGGGGGCAAATACAATGAGCAGTTCTTC.

The table lists this clonotype with a few counts. The chain joins TRBV4-1 to TRBJ2-7, with D possibly matching TRBD2 (6 bases). V gave up 4 bases and J gave up 2 bases, with 15 bases separating them. The CDR3 totals 15 residues. The V gene's germline CDR1 is MGHRA and CDR2 YSYEKL. The CDR3 protein is CASSRSLGGAYEQYF. In nucleotides, the CDR3 is TGCGCCAGCAGCCGCTCCTTGGGAGGAGCCTACGAGCAGTACTTC.

The rearrangement uses TRBV27 and TRBJ1-5, with 8 bases lining up with TRBD1. The germline V gene encodes CDR1 MNHEY and CDR2 SMNVEV (reference sequence). CDR3 length: 16 residues. Germline trimming cut 4 bases from V and 7 bases from J; bases unmatched to any gene: 12. For the CDR3, the DNA is TGTGCCAGCAGTTCCTCCCGGACAGGGTTCAGGCAGCCCCAGCATTTT. It is translated as CASSSSRTGFRQPQHF.

The gene calls are TRBV6-2 or TRBV6-3 and TRBJ2-3; 10 bases fit TRBD1. The trim removed 8 bases at V and 5 bases at J, leaving 10 bases unmatched. Germline CDR1 MNHEY, CDR2 SVGEGT. The CDR3 is 15 residues long. The CDR3 here is CASLPGQGSKDTQYF. CDR3 in DNA: TGTGCCAGCCTCCCGGGACAGGGGTCGAAAGATACGCAGTATTTT.

This chain links TRBV4-1 with TRBJ1-1; possibly TRBD1 for D (5 bases). Trimming removed 1 base at V and 4 bases at J, with 16 bases between. The CDR3 runs to 16 residues. Germline CDR1 is MGHRA and CDR2 is YSYEKL. CDR3 in amino acids: CASSQVRQGRSTEAFF. The CDR3 nucleotides are TGCGCCAGCAGCCAAGTTAGGCAGGGTAGAAGCACTGAAGCTTTCTTT.

This clonotype was counted between two and nine times. The chain joins TRBV20-1 to TRBJ2-3, with D perhaps matching TRBD1 (5 bases). Trimming pared 0 bases from V and 4 bases from J, leaving 14 bases between. There are 15 residues in the CDR3. Germline V gene sequence: CDR1 DFQATT, CDR2 SNEGSKA (reference sequence). CDR3 protein: CSARDGREYSDTQYF. Here the CDR3 DNA reads TGCAGTGCTAGAGACGGCAGGGAATATTCAGATACGCAGTATTTT.

The chain couples TRBV5-1 to TRBJ2-2; D tentatively fits TRBD1 or TRBD2 (5 bases each). Trimming pared 1 base from V and 3 bases from J, leaving 13 bases between. The CDR3 is 16 residues long. Germline CDR1 reads SGHRS; CDR2 reads YFSETQ. CDR3 sequence (DNA): TGCGCCAGCAGCTTGCTAGGGCAGGGAGACACCGGGGAGCTGTTTTTT. This gives the protein CASSLLGQGDTGELFF.

This clonotype has a handful of counts. The V call is TRBV7-9, the J call TRBJ2-1, with 10 positions matching TRBD2. The V and J ends lost 6 bases and 2 bases, in that order; junction bases with no gene match: 10. The CDR3 totals 17 residues. CDR1 and CDR2 from the germline V gene are SEHNR and FQNEAQ (reference sequence). CDR3 amino acids: CASRAPTAGGPYNEQFF. The DNA for the CDR3 is TGTGCCAGCAGAGCACCAACAGCGGGAGGGCCCTACAATGAGCAGTTCTTC. Full variable domain (outside the CDR3, taken from reference TRBV7-9 and TRBJ2-1): DTGVSQNPRHKITKRGQNVTFRCDPISEHNRLYWYRQTLGQGPEFLTYFQNEAQLEKSRLLSDRFSAERPKGSFSTLEIQRTEQGDSAMYLCASRAPTAGGPYNEQFFGPGTRLTVL.

There are a few counts of this clonotype. This chain joins TRBV10-2 and TRBJ1-1; 8 nucleotides match TRBD1. The J segment lost 4 bases and the V segment lost 2 bases, leaving 6 bases of the junction unmatched. Germline-derived CDR1 and CDR2 are WSHSY and SAAADI. The CDR3 sequence is 15 residues long. This CDR3 is CASSEITGGGTEAFF. DNA for the CDR3: TGCGCCAGCAGTGAGATCACAGGGGGAGGCACTGAAGCTTTCTTT.

V is TRBV7-2 and J is TRBJ1-3, with D tentatively TRBD1 (5 bases). The germline gives CDR1 SGHTA, CDR2 FQGNSA. The V end lost 5 bases, the J end lost 0 bases, and 11 bases lay between the germline ends. The CDR3 runs to 15 residues. The CDR3 DNA reads as TGTGCCAGCAGCCGAGGGGCAACCTCTGGAAACACCATATATTTT. This gives the protein CASSRGATSGNTIYF.

This clonotype has more than one count but fewer than ten. The chain has TRBV5-1 and TRBJ2-4, with TRBD1 matching 7 bases. Trimming took 4 bases from V and 0 from J; bases not matched to a gene: 7. This CDR3 has 16 residues. The germline V gene has CDR1 SGHRS and CDR2 YFSETQ. The CDR3 sequence is CASSLQGDLAKNIQYF. The CDR3, as DNA: TGCGCCAGCAGCCTCCAGGGGGACCTAGCCAAAAACATTCAGTACTTC. The full variable domain, completed using reference TRBV5-1 and TRBJ2-4, is KAGVTQTPRYLIKTRGQQVTLSCSPISGHRSVSWYQQTPGQGLQFLFEYFSETQRNKGNFPGRFSGRQFSNSRSEMNVSTLELGDSALYLCASSLQGDLAKNIQYFGAGTRLSVL.

This clonotype was seen a handful of times. The chain links TRBV7-2 to TRBJ2-5; 14 positions match TRBD2. This CDR3 comprises 16 residues. V lost 4 bases and J lost 1; bases outside the gene matches: 2. Germline CDR1 is SGHTA and CDR2 is FQGNSA. CDR3 nucleotides: TGTGCCAGCAGCTGGGGGACTAGCGGGGGCCAAGAGACCCAGTACTTC. It yields the protein CASSWGTSGGQETQYF.

This clonotype has just a few counts. This chain uses TRBV18 with TRBJ2-7, with a possible D match to TRBD1 (6 bases). Trimming cost V 3 bases and J 5 bases, with 8 bases left between them. The CDR3 runs to 12 residues. Germline loops: CDR1 KGHSH, CDR2 LQKENI. The CDR3 region has the DNA TGTGCCAGCTCACCGTACAGGGACGAGCAGTACTTC. It is translated as CASSPYRDEQYF.

V gene TRBV29-1 combines with J gene TRBJ1-1; D is perhaps TRBD1 (5 bases). CDR1 is SQVTM and CDR2 is ANQGSEA in the germline V gene. The CDR3 has 13 residues. The V gene lost 5 bases and the J gene lost 5 bases, with 15 bases spanning the gap. Here the CDR3 reads CSVQGGTRTEAFF. Written as DNA, the CDR3 is TGCAGCGTTCAGGGTGGGACCCGGACTGAAGCTTTCTTT.

The rearrangement uses TRBV5-1 and TRBJ2-7, with 7 bases identical to TRBD1. Germline assignment: CDR1 SGHRS and CDR2 YFSETQ. Trimming removed 3 bases from V and 6 bases from J; junction bases left unmatched: 3. The CDR3 length is 12 residues. CDR3 residues: CASSWTGAEQYF. The DNA for the CDR3 is TGCGCCAGCAGCTGGACAGGCGCCGAGCAGTACTTC. The full variable domain, its missing parts supplied by reference TRBV5-1 and TRBJ2-7, is KAGVTQTPRYLIKTRGQQVTLSCSPISGHRSVSWYQQTPGQGLQFLFEYFSETQRNKGNFPGRFSGRQFSNSRSEMNVSTLELGDSALYLCASSWTGAEQYFGPGTRLTVT.

This clonotype was seen repeatedly, ten times or more. This chain links TRBV29-1 with TRBJ2-7, with D possibly matching TRBD1 (6 bases). The CDR3 runs 13 residues. V lost 6 bases to trimming and J lost 3 bases, with 15 bases between them. Germline V CDR1 and CDR2: SQVTM, ANQGSEA. CDR3 region: CSVAEDSFYEQYF. The CDR3 coding sequence is TGCAGCGTCGCGGAGGACAGCTTCTACGAGCAGTACTTC.

This clonotype was found a few times. This rearrangement joins TRBV6-2 or TRBV6-3 to TRBJ2-1; TRBD2 matches 11 bases. J lost 0 bases, V lost 0 bases, and 13 bases had no gene match. The CDR3 spans 21 residues. Germline-derived CDR1 and CDR2 are MNHEY and SVGEGT. This CDR3 is CASSYSLIRSGRASSYNEQFF. The CDR3 DNA is TGTGCCAGCAGTTACTCCTTGATCCGTAGCGGGAGGGCCTCCTCCTACAATGAGCAGTTCTTC.

This clonotype was recorded a few times. This chain connects TRBV6-2 or TRBV6-3 to TRBJ1-1, with D perhaps TRBD1 (5 bases). Trimming removed 8 bases from V and 6 bases from J, with 19 bases in between. Germline V gene data show CDR1 as MNHEY and CDR2 as SVGEGT. The length of the CDR3 is 14 residues. DNA for the CDR3: TGTGCCAGCTATGCCTGGGGGGTAACGGCTGAAGCTTTCTTT. Encoded protein: CASYAWGVTAEAFF.

This clonotype was counted a few times. This sequence joins TRBV12-3 or TRBV12-4 and TRBJ2-5, with 12 bases aligning to TRBD2. V lost 7 bases to trimming and J lost 2 bases; unmatched junction nucleotides: 8. The CDR3 is 16 residues long. The DNA of the CDR3 is TGTGCCAGCACACAAGGAGGACTAGCGGGACAAGAGACCCAGTACTTC. Translated: CASTQGGLAGQETQYF.

The chain links TRBV6-2 or TRBV6-3 to TRBJ1-1; possibly TRBD1 for D (5 bases). Germline CDR1 MNHEY, CDR2 SVGEGT. V was trimmed by 2 bases and J by 5 bases, leaving 15 bases between them. This CDR3 comprises 15 residues. CDR3 DNA: TGTGCCAGCAGTTACCAGAGAGGGGCGAGGACTGAAGCTTTCTTT. Residues: CASSYQRGARTEAFF.

The chain employs TRBV5-5 and TRBJ1-4, with 8 bases that match TRBD1. Germline lookup yields CDR1 SGHKS and CDR2 YYEKEE (reference sequence). The CDR3 is made up of 15 amino acids. V trimming: 2 bases; J trimming: 7 bases; junction bases outside the gene matches: 7. The CDR3 nucleotides read TGTGCCAGCAGCTTTACAGGGGGGGAGAGTGAAAAACTGTTTTTT. This translates into CASSFTGGESEKLFF.

This clonotype showed up just a few times. CDR3 residues: CASSSPDRAYGYTF. Here the CDR3 DNA reads TGTGCCAGCAGTTCACCGGACAGGGCCTATGGCTACACCTTC. The chain is built from TRBV7-9 and TRBJ1-2, with TRBD1 matching over 8 bases. The J segment lost 4 bases and the V segment lost 6 bases, leaving 7 bases of the junction unmatched. In germline, CDR1 is SEHNR, CDR2 FQNEAQ (reference sequence). CDR3 length equals 14 residues.

The sample holds a few counts of this clonotype. The J gene is TRBJ2-5, the V gene TRBV12-3 or TRBV12-4; 8 bases map to TRBD2. The V and J ends lost 7 bases and 1 base, in that order; junction bases with no gene match: 8. CDR3 length: 15 amino acids. The CDR3 sequence: CASTRSGEGQETQYF. Here the CDR3 DNA reads TGTGCCAGCACACGTAGCGGGGAGGGCCAAGAGACCCAGTACTTC.

The rearrangement uses TRBV29-1 and TRBJ1-1, with a possible D match to TRBD1 (5 bases). The germline gives CDR1 SQVTM, CDR2 ANQGSEA. Trimming took 6 bases from V and 1 from J, leaving 12 bases between them. The CDR3 extends over 13 amino acids. CDR3 in DNA: TGCAGCGTAAAGGACATAACGAACACTGAAGCTTTCTTT. This codes for CSVKDITNTEAFF.

V usage is TRBV7-3 and J usage is TRBJ2-2, with D maybe TRBD1 (6 bases). The CDR3 sequence is 15 residues long. Germline V gene lookup returns CDR1 SGHTA and CDR2 FQGTGA. Trimming removed 6 bases from V and 2 bases from J, with 13 bases in between. In DNA form, the CDR3 reads TGTGCCAGCAGATGGTCAGGGGCTAACACCGGGGAGCTGTTTTTT. Residues: CASRWSGANTGELFF. The complete variable domain, with remaining parts taken from reference TRBV7-3 and TRBJ2-2, reads GAGVSQTPSNKVTEKGKYVELRCDPISGHTALYWYRQSLGQGPEFLIYFQGTGAADDSGLPNDRFFAVRPEGSVSTLKIQRTERGDSAVYLCASRWSGANTGELFFGEGSRLTVL.

J is TRBJ2-7 and V is TRBV7-9; D is undetermined. Germline V gene lookup returns CDR1 SEHNR and CDR2 FQNEAQ (reference sequence). CDR3 length: 15 amino acids. The V gene lost 5 bases and the J gene lost 0 bases, with 14 bases spanning the gap. The CDR3: CASSPSERISYEQYF. CDR3 in DNA: TGTGCCAGCAGCCCGTCCGAGCGCATCTCCTACGAGCAGTACTTC.

This clonotype was observed a few times. This chain connects TRBV6-2 or TRBV6-3 to TRBJ2-6; TRBD2 might be the D (5 bases). The V and J ends lost 5 bases and 0 bases respectively, with 14 bases between them. The CDR3 spans 17 residues. CDR1 and CDR2 from the germline V gene are MNHEY and SVGEGT. CDR3 sequence reads: CASSPVNAGSGANVLTF. The DNA for the CDR3 is TGTGCCAGCAGTCCCGTGAATGCGGGCTCTGGGGCCAACGTCCTGACTTTC.

This clonotype was counted only a few times. The chain couples TRBV6-1 to TRBJ2-1, with D unclear. The CDR3 sequence is 15 residues long. V lost 5 bases and J lost 6, with 17 bases in between. Per the germline V gene, CDR1 is MNHNS and CDR2 is SASEGT. The CDR3 DNA is TGTGCCAGCAGTAGATCCAATTCGTGGCCCAATGAGCAGTTCTTC. This encodes CASSRSNSWPNEQFF.

As concerns this clonotype: The germline gene is not matched at one end of the junction; a read error may be the cause. This chain connects TRBV11-1 to TRBJ2-3, with D tentatively TRBD1 (6 bases). Per the germline V gene, CDR1 is SGHAT and CDR2 is FQDESV (reference sequence). The CDR3 contains 18 residues. The CDR3 bases are TGTGCCGGCAGCAGAATCCAGACAGGACCCTCTAGCACAGATACGCAGTATTTT. Translated: CAGSRIQTGPSSTDTQYF.

This clonotype turned up a few times. The rearrangement links TRBV9 to TRBJ2-1; D is undetermined. The V gene's germline CDR1 is SGDLS and CDR2 YYNGEE. CDR3 length: 16 residues. The V end was cut by 4 bases, the J end by 2 bases, with 16 bases between. The CDR3 DNA follows: TGTGCCAGCAGCCTAACGGGCTCCGGAACCTACAATGAGCAGTTCTTC. Translation gives CASSLTGSGTYNEQFF.